A selection of T cell receptor beta chains follows, all from one sample in a study of OX40 agonist ivuxolimab in advanced cancers. Sequencing used immunoSEQ multiplex PCR; TCRdb keeps in-frame clones, though not all of them. Of fewer than 90,000 clones detected, about 87% appear once; the ten largest clones hold roughly 2.4%. The sample here was CD4+ or CD8+ T cells sorted from blood, taken in a trial of the OX40 agonist ivuxolimab. The receptors shown here come from an adult with an advanced solid tumor such as melanoma, head and neck, liver or kidney cancer. The CDR3 runs from the conserved cysteine through the conserved F or W. A D gene is named only where the DNA matches it firmly. The listing skips clone size in some rows; elsewhere it reads once, few, many or a size class.

j_call: TRBJ2-5; cdr3_length: 17; clone_size: -; v_call: TRBV11-2; d_call: TRBD2; cdr3_nt: TGTGCCAGCAGCCCTAATGTGCTAGCGGGCTTTCGTGAGACCCAGTACTTC; cdr3_aa: CASSPNVLAGFRETQYF
j_call: TRBJ1-3; cdr3_length: 16; clone_size: once; v_call: TRBV5-1; d_call: TRBD1; cdr3_nt: TGCGCCAGCAGCTTGGCGGGACAGGGCTTAGGAAACACCATATATTTT; cdr3_aa: CASSLAGQGLGNTIYF
j_call: TRBJ1-1; cdr3_length: 15; clone_size: -; v_call: TRBV27; d_call: -; cdr3_nt: TGTGCCAGCAGCTCCCCCCCAACTCCGTTCACTGAAGCTTTCTTT; cdr3_aa: CASSSPPTPFTEAFF
j_call: TRBJ1-1; cdr3_length: 13; clone_size: -; v_call: TRBV10-1; d_call: -; cdr3_nt: TGCGCCAGCAGTGGACAGGCCAACACTGAAGCTTTCTTT; cdr3_aa: CASSGQANTEAFF
j_call: TRBJ2-1; cdr3_length: 17; clone_size: -; v_call: TRBV7-9; d_call: TRBD2; cdr3_nt: TGTGCCAGCAGCTTTACCGGGACTAGCGGGGGGATAAATGAGCAGTTCTTC; cdr3_aa: CASSFTGTSGGINEQFF
j_call: TRBJ1-2; cdr3_length: 12; clone_size: -; v_call: TRBV6-1; d_call: TRBD1; cdr3_nt: TGTGCCAGCAGGGGGACAGTCTATGGCTACACCTTC; cdr3_aa: CASRGTVYGYTF
j_call: TRBJ1-6; cdr3_length: 14; clone_size: -; v_call: TRBV7-2; d_call: -; cdr3_nt: TGTGCCAGCAGCTTAGGGACAGAGGGTTCACCCCTCCACTTT; cdr3_aa: CASSLGTEGSPLHF
j_call: TRBJ2-2; cdr3_length: 13; clone_size: -; v_call: TRBV9; d_call: -; cdr3_nt: TGTGCCAGCACCCCAAATAGTCGGGGGGAGCTGTTTTTT; cdr3_aa: CASTPNSRGELFF
j_call: TRBJ1-2; cdr3_length: 13; clone_size: -; v_call: TRBV7-9; d_call: -; cdr3_nt: TGTGCCAGCAGCCCCAGTGCCGGGGGTGGCTACACCTTC; cdr3_aa: CASSPSAGGGYTF
j_call: TRBJ2-5; cdr3_length: 16; clone_size: -; v_call: TRBV7-2; d_call: TRBD2; cdr3_nt: TGTGCCAGCAGCTTAACTAGCGGGGGGCCTAGGGAGACCCAGTACTTC; cdr3_aa: CASSLTSGGPRETQYF
j_call: TRBJ2-2; cdr3_length: 16; clone_size: -; v_call: TRBV5-1; d_call: TRBD1; cdr3_nt: TGCGCCAGCAGAACACAGGGGAGATCTGACACCGGGGAGCTGTTTTTT; cdr3_aa: CASRTQGRSDTGELFF
j_call: TRBJ1-5; cdr3_length: 14; clone_size: -; v_call: TRBV6-5; d_call: -; cdr3_nt: TGTGCCAGCAGTTATTCCCACCCTAGTCAGCCCCAGCATTTT; cdr3_aa: CASSYSHPSQPQHF
j_call: TRBJ2-7; cdr3_length: 13; clone_size: -; v_call: TRBV19; d_call: TRBD1; cdr3_nt: TGTGCCAGTAGACGGGACAGCTCCTACGAGCAGTACTTC; cdr3_aa: CASRRDSSYEQYF
j_call: TRBJ1-4; cdr3_length: 14; clone_size: -; v_call: TRBV10-3; d_call: -; cdr3_nt: TGTGCCATCAGTGGGGGGGGGACTAATGAAAAACTGTTTTTT; cdr3_aa: CAISGGGTNEKLFF
j_call: TRBJ1-3; cdr3_length: 14; clone_size: few; v_call: TRBV7-9; d_call: -; cdr3_nt: TGTGCCAGCAGCTCTACCTTCTCTGGAAACACCATATATTTT; cdr3_aa: CASSSTFSGNTIYF
j_call: TRBJ1-6; cdr3_length: 13; clone_size: few; v_call: TRBV28; d_call: TRBD1; cdr3_nt: TGTGCCAGCAGTTTTCAGGGGGCCTCACCCCTCCACTTT; cdr3_aa: CASSFQGASPLHF
j_call: TRBJ2-6; cdr3_length: 15; clone_size: -; v_call: TRBV11-3; d_call: -; cdr3_nt: TGTGCCAGCAGATTATCCCTCTCTGGGGCCAACGTCCTGACTTTC; cdr3_aa: CASRLSLSGANVLTF